One and the same sample provided the 28 T cell receptor beta chains below, sequenced in a study of cytotoxic CD8 clonotypes in ibrutinib-treated CLL. Produced via immunoSEQ multiplex PCR; TCRdb's table is partial and in-frame only. Of some 130,000 clones in the sample, under 90% were seen once. The source material was PBMCs, sampled after 24 months of ibrutinib treatment. Receptors were obtained from a human donor with chronic lymphocytic leukemia.

The CDR3 region has the DNA TGTGCCAGTAGTGTCAACAGGGGGCGTCGAAACACCATATATTTT. Translation gives CASSVNRGRRNTIYF. V is TRBV19 and J is TRBJ1-3; 9 bases line up with TRBD1. The CDR3 length is 15 residues. Germline lookup yields CDR1 LNHDA and CDR2 SQIVND (reference sequence). V shed 5 bases and J 5 bases; nucleotides not matched to a gene: 7.

The chain joins TRBV18 to TRBJ2-1; 8 nucleotides align to TRBD1. Germline CDR1 and CDR2: KGHSH and LQKENI. CDR3 size: 16 residues. J lost 6 bases, V lost 1 base, and 8 bases had no gene match. The CDR3 DNA reads TGTGCCAGCTCACCACTGATCTTAGACAGGGGCAATGAGCAGTTCTTC. Its protein product is CASSPLILDRGNEQFF.

As DNA, the CDR3 is TGTGCCAGCAGTGCCTATGGGACAGGGCGGCACGAGCAGTACTTC. Translated, it gives CASSAYGTGRHEQYF. The J gene is TRBJ2-7, the V gene TRBV6-5, with TRBD1 matching over 9 bases. V trimming: 5 bases; J trimming: 5 bases; junction bases outside the gene matches: 10. The CDR3 is 15 residues long. From germline, CDR1 is MNHEY and CDR2 SVGAGI.

The chain links TRBV5-1 to TRBJ1-3; D not certain. The length of the CDR3 is 16 residues. The germline V gene encodes CDR1 SGHRS and CDR2 YFSETQ. V shed 0 bases and J shed 0 bases, with 10 bases lying between them. The CDR3 DNA reads as TGCGCCAGCAGCTTGGGGCTGGGTCTCTCTGGAAACACCATATATTTT. This translates into CASSLGLGLSGNTIYF.

This clone was recorded a few times. The genes are TRBV18 and TRBJ1-2; the D gene is possibly TRBD1 (6 bases). CDR1 is KGHSH, CDR2 LQKENI, per germline. This CDR3 contains 15 residues. V lost 0 bases to trimming and J lost 2 bases, with 10 bases between them. In DNA form, the CDR3 reads TGTGCCAGCTCACCACCGGGCAGGGGAAACTATGGCTACACCTTC. Its protein product is CASSPPGRGNYGYTF.

The chain links TRBV5-1 to TRBJ1-1; D unclear. Germline assignment: CDR1 SGHRS and CDR2 YFSETQ. The CDR3 is 14 amino acids. V was shortened by 4 bases and J by 2 bases, with 12 bases between the two germline ends. The CDR3 loop is CASSPRTANTEAFF. In DNA, the CDR3 is TGCGCCAGCAGCCCCCGGACGGCCAACACTGAAGCTTTCTTT.

This clone appeared once. This chain joins TRBV5-4 and TRBJ1-2; tentative D call: TRBD1 (5 bases). In germline, CDR1 is SGHNT, CDR2 YYREEE (reference sequence). Deletions cut 0 bases from V and 5 bases from J, with 17 bases between. This CDR3 is built from 16 residues. The CDR3 region is CASSLAGGGVEYGYTF. In nucleotides, the CDR3 is TGTGCCAGCAGCTTGGCCGGTGGGGGTGTAGAGTATGGCTACACCTTC.

This clone was found once. This chain connects TRBV5-6 to TRBJ2-1, with D hard to call. Trimming removed 6 bases from V and 4 bases from J, with 17 bases in between. The CDR3 is 15 amino acids. The germline V gene has CDR1 SGHDT and CDR2 YYEEEE. The CDR3 DNA sequence: TGTGCCAGCACCCTGCAGAAAAGGTTTTACAATGAGCAGTTCTTC. The encoded protein is CASTLQKRFYNEQFF.

The chain recombines TRBV7-9 with TRBJ1-2; 8 bases are shared with TRBD1. V lost 5 bases and J lost 0; bases outside the gene matches: 11. The length of the CDR3 is 17 residues. The germline V gene has CDR1 SEHNR and CDR2 FQNEAQ (reference sequence). The CDR3 here is CASSVTGARHANYGYTF. The CDR3 nucleotides read TGTGCCAGCAGCGTGACAGGGGCCCGTCATGCTAACTATGGCTACACCTTC. Using reference TRBV7-9 and TRBJ1-2 for the parts outside the CDR3, the full variable domain is DTGVSQNPRHKITKRGQNVTFRCDPISEHNRLYWYRQTLGQGPEFLTYFQNEAQLEKSRLLSDRFSAERPKGSFSTLEIQRTEQGDSAMYLCASSVTGARHANYGYTFGSGTRLTVV.

CDR3 region: CASSIQGVSTDTQYF. The CDR3 DNA reads TGTGCCAGTAGTATACAGGGGGTATCCACAGATACGCAGTATTTT. The chain carries TRBV19 and TRBJ2-3, with 7 bases fitting TRBD1. This CDR3 spans 15 amino acids. The V gene end was trimmed by 2 bases and the J gene end by 2 bases; junction bases not matched to a gene: 4. The V gene's germline CDR1 is LNHDA and CDR2 SQIVND (reference sequence).

V usage is TRBV11-2 and J usage is TRBJ1-4; no definite D call. Germline V lookup: CDR1 SGHAT, CDR2 FQNNGV. The CDR3 sequence is 16 residues long. V shed 0 bases and J shed 10 bases, with 18 bases lying between them. This CDR3 is CASSLDLQVYQRKLFF. CDR3 nucleotide sequence: TGTGCCAGCAGCTTAGATTTGCAGGTTTATCAACGAAAACTGTTTTTT.

The V call is TRBV6-6, the J call TRBJ1-1; 8 bases match TRBD1. The V segment lost 0 bases and the J segment 7 bases; nucleotides outside the gene matches: 4. The CDR3 is made up of 14 amino acids. CDR1 is MNHNY and CDR2 is SVGAGI in the germline V gene (reference sequence). CDR3 residues: CASSYSHRGDEAFF. In DNA form, the CDR3 reads TGTGCCAGCAGTTACTCCCACAGGGGGGATGAAGCTTTCTTT.

The V and J genes are TRBV10-3 and TRBJ2-7; tentatively, D is TRBD2 (6 bases). Germline CDR1 and CDR2: ENHRY and SYGVKD. The CDR3 totals 17 residues. V was clipped by 10 bases and J by 2 bases, with 27 bases between them. DNA for the CDR3: TGTGCCACCGCCTCGGACCGGGGACTCCAACTTACCTACGAGCAGTACTTC. It encodes CATASDRGLQLTYEQYF.

CDR3 nucleotides: TGTGCCAGCAGCTTACGAGGAGGTAGCAATCAGCCCCAGCATTTT. Amino acids: CASSLRGGSNQPQHF. V usage is TRBV7-9 and J usage is TRBJ1-5; D gene uncertain. The CDR3 is 15 amino acids. Germline CDR1 SEHNR, CDR2 FQNEAQ (reference sequence). With 2 bases removed from V and 0 bases from J, the gap between germline ends came to 8 bases.

The rearrangement links TRBV7-8 to TRBJ2-1, with D possibly being TRBD2 (6 bases). The CDR3 has 16 residues. Trimming shortened V by 5 bases and J by 5 bases, and 19 bases separated the two germline ends. CDR1 and CDR2 from the germline V gene are SGHVS and FQNEAQ. CDR3 amino acids: CASSPGGRGPNNEQFF. DNA for the CDR3: TGTGCCAGCAGCCCCGGGGGTCGCGGGCCCAACAATGAGCAGTTCTTC.

The CDR3, as DNA: TGTGCCAGCAGCTTGGATATGAACACTGAAGCTTTCTTT. Translation gives CASSLDMNTEAFF. The V call is TRBV5-6, the J call TRBJ1-1; no clear D. This CDR3 region has 13 residues. Trimming removed 0 bases from V and 0 bases from J, with 3 bases in between. Germline-derived CDR1 and CDR2 are SGHDT and YYEEEE. Using reference TRBV5-6 and TRBJ1-1 for the parts outside the CDR3, the full variable domain is DAGVTQSPTHLIKTRGQQVTLRCSPKSGHDTVSWYQQALGQGPQFIFQYYEEEERQRGNFPDRFSGHQFPNYSSELNVNALLLGDSALYLCASSLDMNTEAFFGQGTRLTVV.

This clone has only a few counts. V usage is TRBV20-1 and J usage is TRBJ1-1; D is unclear. Per the germline V gene, CDR1 is DFQATT and CDR2 is SNEGSKA (reference sequence). This CDR3 comprises 11 residues. Trimming took off 5 bases at V and 5 bases at J, with 9 bases between the two ends. CDR3: CSAEGQTEAFF. The CDR3 DNA sequence: TGCAGTGCTGAAGGGCAAACTGAAGCTTTCTTT.

The rearrangement links TRBV11-2 to TRBJ2-1; the match to TRBD1 covers 7 bases. Trimming removed 5 bases from V and 8 bases from J; junction bases left unmatched: 9. CDR1 and CDR2 from the germline V gene are SGHAT and FQNNGV. This CDR3 region has 14 residues. The CDR3 loop reads CASSLDRLSYEQFF. The DNA for the CDR3 is TGTGCCAGCAGCCTGGACAGGCTGTCGTATGAGCAGTTCTTC.

The chain carries TRBV7-9 and TRBJ2-5; D uncertain. Germline CDR1 is SEHNR and CDR2 is FQNEAQ (reference sequence). Trimming left V 4 bases short and J 1 base short, with 7 bases between. This CDR3 has 13 residues. CDR3 sequence (DNA): TGTGCCAGCAGCTCTAGTGGCCAAGAGACCCAGTACTTC. Its translation: CASSSSGQETQYF.

This chain links TRBV10-1 with TRBJ2-7; D might be TRBD2 (5 bases). Germline V gene lookup returns CDR1 WNHNN and CDR2 SYGVQD (reference sequence). This CDR3 has 14 amino acids. The germline V and J ends were trimmed by 2 bases and 3 bases, with 11 bases remaining between them. Written as DNA, the CDR3 is TGCGCCAGCAGTGAGAATTCCCGGGGCTACGAGCAGTACTTC. It is translated as CASSENSRGYEQYF.

The gene calls are TRBV11-2 and TRBJ2-3, with 7 bases fitting TRBD1. The CDR3 loop spans 19 amino acids. After removal of 4 bases from V and 0 bases from J, the junction contained 16 bases not matched to a gene. Germline values: CDR1 SGHAT, CDR2 FQNNGV. The CDR3 spells CASSSERPDRRRSTDTQYF. CDR3 nucleotides: TGTGCCAGCAGCTCAGAGAGACCGGACAGGCGGCGAAGCACAGATACGCAGTATTTT.

The chain uses TRBV5-1 and TRBJ2-5, with D possibly being TRBD1 (5 bases). Germline values: CDR1 SGHRS, CDR2 YFSETQ. The CDR3 covers 13 residues. The V gene lost 4 bases and the J gene lost 5 bases, with 12 bases spanning the gap. The CDR3 region is CASSLGAGETQYF. In DNA, the CDR3 is TGCGCCAGCAGCCTTGGGGCCGGGGAGACCCAGTACTTC.

The chain is built from TRBV5-6 and TRBJ1-4; tentative D call: TRBD1 (6 bases). CDR1 is SGHDT, CDR2 YYEEEE, per germline. The CDR3 has 14 residues. The V gene lost 1 base and the J gene lost 5 bases, with 9 bases spanning the gap. CDR3 DNA: TGTGCCAGCAGCTTGAGCAGGGGCAATGAAAAACTGTTTTTT. Its translation: CASSLSRGNEKLFF.

V and J are TRBV10-1 and TRBJ1-4; the D gene is possibly TRBD1 (5 bases). The germline V gene encodes CDR1 WNHNN and CDR2 SYGVQD (reference sequence). Trimming removed 6 bases at V and 7 bases at J, with 15 bases between. There are 14 residues in the CDR3. The CDR3, as DNA: TGCGCCAGCAGCCTAACGGGGACGGGTGAAAAACTGTTTTTT. Protein product: CASSLTGTGEKLFF.

V and J are TRBV6-5 and TRBJ2-7, with D uncertain. Germline CDR1 and CDR2: MNHEY and SVGAGI. The CDR3 is 12 amino acids. The V end was cut by 2 bases, the J end by 6 bases, with 8 bases between. CDR3 in DNA: TGTGCCAGCAGTTACCATAGGCGCGAGCAGTACTTC. Protein product: CASSYHRREQYF.

The chain has TRBV6-6 and TRBJ2-2; TRBD2 aligns across 7 bases. The CDR3 has 16 residues. Germline CDR1 MNHNY, CDR2 SVGAGI (reference sequence). V was clipped by 10 bases and J by 5 bases; unmatched bases: 16. As DNA, the CDR3 is TGTGCCACCACCGGGAACAACCAGGGAGGGACCGGGGAGCTGTTTTTT. Translation: CATTGNNQGGTGELFF.

The rearrangement links TRBV6-1 to TRBJ1-5; 7 bases align to TRBD1. The CDR3 has 15 amino acids. V gave up 11 bases and J gave up 2 bases; unmatched junction bases: 12. The germline gives CDR1 MNHNS, CDR2 SASEGT. CDR3: CAGATRQGRNQPQHF. The CDR3 DNA sequence: TGTGCCGGAGCGACCCGACAGGGACGCAATCAGCCCCAGCATTTT.

The chain joins TRBV9 to TRBJ2-5; D unresolved. Trimming shortened V by 4 bases and J by 7 bases, and 11 bases separated the two germline ends. There are 12 residues in the CDR3. CDR1 and CDR2 (germline): SGDLS, YYNGEE. The CDR3 protein is CASSPSLGTQYF. Written as DNA, the CDR3 is TGTGCCAGCAGCCCAAGCCTGGGGACCCAGTACTTC. The full variable domain, in which reference TRBV9 and TRBJ2-5 provide the parts outside the CDR3, is DSGVTQTPKHLITATGQRVTLRCSPRSGDLSVYWYQQSLDQGLQFLIQYYNGEERAKGNILERFSAQQFPDLHSELNLSSLELGDSALYFCASSPSLGTQYFGPGTRLLVL.